These T cell receptor beta chains were read from a single sample in a study of T cells in Graves' hyperthyroidism and ophthalmopathy. TCRdb called the multiplex PCR reads again in MiXCR, with one record for every CDR3 protein. The table records around 300,000 distinct CDR3 sequences, approximately 23% of them present only once. Sequenced sample: blood. Every receptor here comes from a man aged 25-45 years with Graves' ophthalmopathy. CDR3s include the opening cysteine and the closing phenylalanine or tryptophan. D genes are given only for firm matches. Part of the rows lack a size; the others show once, few, many or a class for expanded clones.

cdr3_length,v_call,d_call,j_call,clone_size,cdr3_nt,cdr3_aa
15,TRBV5-1,TRBD2,TRBJ2-7,many,TGCGCCAGCAGCTTGACGACTAGCGGCCCCTACGAGCAGTACTTC,CASSLTTSGPYEQYF
14,TRBV30,.,TRBJ2-3,few,TGTGCCTGGAGTGTGACTTCTAGCACAGATACGCAGTATTTT,CAWSVTSSTDTQYF
15,TRBV7-9,.,TRBJ2-2,.,TGTGCCAGCAGCACCCAGGGGGGTAACACCGGGGAGCTGTTTTTT,CASSTQGGNTGELFF
17,TRBV5-1,.,TRBJ1-4,many,TGCGCCAGCAGCTTGGCCGGAAGGGCAGGAAATAATGAAAAACTGTTTTTT,CASSLAGRAGNNEKLFF
13,TRBV2,TRBD2,TRBJ2-1,.,TGTGCCATGCTAGCGGGAGGTCACAATGAGCAGTTCTTC,CAMLAGGHNEQFF
12,TRBV2,.,TRBJ2-3,few,TGTGCCGGCCTACAGGGACCAGATACGCAGTATTTT,CAGLQGPDTQYF
12,TRBV20-1,.,TRBJ1-1,.,TGCAGTGCTAGGGAAGGGGTGGCTGAAGCTTTCTTT,CSAREGVAEAFF
15,TRBV9,.,TRBJ2-7,.,TGTGCCAGCAGCGTTTCCGATACAGGCCCCTACGAGCAGTACTTC,CASSVSDTGPYEQYF
14,TRBV7-2,.,TRBJ1-5,.,TGTGCCAGCAGCTTAGGGAGGAAGAATCAGCCCCAGCATTTT,CASSLGRKNQPQHF
18,TRBV9,TRBD2,TRBJ2-1,.,TGCGCCAGCAGCTTAACCCTAGCGGGAGACCCTACCTACAATGAGCAGTTCTTC,CASSLTLAGDPTYNEQFF